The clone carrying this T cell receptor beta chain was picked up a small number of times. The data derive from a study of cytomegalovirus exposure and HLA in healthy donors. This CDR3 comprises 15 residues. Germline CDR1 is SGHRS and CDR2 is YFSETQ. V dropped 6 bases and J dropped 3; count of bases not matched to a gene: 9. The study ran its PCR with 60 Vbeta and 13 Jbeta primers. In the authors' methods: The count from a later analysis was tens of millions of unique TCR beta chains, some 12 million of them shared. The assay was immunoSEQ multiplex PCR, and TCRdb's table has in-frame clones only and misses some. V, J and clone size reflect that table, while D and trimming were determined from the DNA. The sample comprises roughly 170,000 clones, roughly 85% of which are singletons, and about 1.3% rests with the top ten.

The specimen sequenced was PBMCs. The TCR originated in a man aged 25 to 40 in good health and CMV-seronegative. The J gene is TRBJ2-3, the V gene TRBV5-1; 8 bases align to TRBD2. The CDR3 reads CASNGHIAGTDTQYF. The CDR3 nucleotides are TGCGCCAGCAACGGACACATAGCGGGGACAGATACGCAGTATTTT.